This T cell receptor (beta chain) originates from a study of T-cell reconstitution after alpha-beta-depleted transplantation in children. This clonotype has just a few counts. Germline CDR1 and CDR2: SGHRS and YFSETQ. Trimming shortened V by 0 bases and J by 3 bases, and 9 bases separated the two germline ends. The CDR3 extends over 14 amino acids. Molecular barcoding with unique molecular identifiers was used for the TCRbeta library. TCRdb ran MiXCR on the PCR reads and lists one entry per CDR3 protein. In the table there are some 200,000 distinct CDR3 sequences, approximately 6.6% of which are singletons.

The chain recombines TRBV5-1 with TRBJ1-1, with D perhaps TRBD1 (5 bases). Source: PBMCs from the stem cell graft donor, taken from the stem cell graft. The clonotype comes from a human donor who donated a stem cell graft to a child with Wiskott-Aldrich syndrome. The CDR3 spells CASSLARADTEAFF. The CDR3, as DNA: TGCGCCAGCAGCTTGGCCAGGGCGGACACTGAAGCTTTCTTT.